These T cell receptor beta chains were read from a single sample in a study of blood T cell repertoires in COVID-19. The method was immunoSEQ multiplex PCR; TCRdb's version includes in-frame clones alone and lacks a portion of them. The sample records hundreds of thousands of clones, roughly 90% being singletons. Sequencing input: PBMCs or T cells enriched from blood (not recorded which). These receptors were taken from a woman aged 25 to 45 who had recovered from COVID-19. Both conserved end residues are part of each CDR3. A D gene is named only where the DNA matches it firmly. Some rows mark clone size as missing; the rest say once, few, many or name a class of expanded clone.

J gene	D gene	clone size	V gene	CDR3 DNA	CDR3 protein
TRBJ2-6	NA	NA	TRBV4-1	TGCGCCAGCAGCCCCAGGGTGAACTCTGGGGCCAACGTCCTGACTTTC	CASSPRVNSGANVLTF
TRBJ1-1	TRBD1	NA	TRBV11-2	TGTGCCAGCAGCCCTCTTGGCAGGGGGCTGAGCACTGAAGCTTTCTTT	CASSPLGRGLSTEAFF
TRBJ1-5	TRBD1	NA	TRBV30	TGTGCCTGGAGTTTTACAGGGGGGAGTCAGCCCCAGCATTTT	CAWSFTGGSQPQHF
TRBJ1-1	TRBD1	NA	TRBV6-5	TGTGCCAGCAAAAGGGGGACAGCCTTGAACACTGAAGCTTTCTTT	CASKRGTALNTEAFF
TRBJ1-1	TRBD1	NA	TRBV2	TGTGCCAGCAGTGGGGACAGGGGGAACACTGAAGCTTTCTTT	CASSGDRGNTEAFF
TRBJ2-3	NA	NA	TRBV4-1	TGCGCCAGCAGCTCAGGAAACACAGATACGCAGTATTTT	CASSSGNTDTQYF
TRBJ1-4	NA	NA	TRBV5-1	TGCGCCAGCAGCTCCGCGGACAGCGCAACTAATGAAAAACTGTTTTTT	CASSSADSATNEKLFF
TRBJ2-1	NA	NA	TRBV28	TGTGCCAGCAGCTATAACAATGAGCAGTTCTTC	CASSYNNEQFF
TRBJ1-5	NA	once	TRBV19	TGTGCCAGCGATACGGGTGACAATCAGCCCCAGCATTTT	CASDTGDNQPQHF
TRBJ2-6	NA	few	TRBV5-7	TGTGCCAGTCGGAACGTCCTGACTTTC	CASRNVLTF
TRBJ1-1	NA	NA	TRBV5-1	TGCGCCAGCAGCTTGGGCAGGGGGAACACTGAAGCTTTCTTT	CASSLGRGNTEAFF
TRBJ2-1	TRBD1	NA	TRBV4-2	TGTGCCAGCAGCCATGACGGACAGGGGCACAATGAGCAGTTCTTC	CASSHDGQGHNEQFF
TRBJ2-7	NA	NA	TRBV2	TGTGCCAGCAGCCCTGAGGGCGACGAGCAGTACTTC	CASSPEGDEQYF
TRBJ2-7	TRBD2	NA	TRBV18	TGTGCCAGCTCAGCCTCCGGGACTAACTACGAGCAGTACTTC	CASSASGTNYEQYF
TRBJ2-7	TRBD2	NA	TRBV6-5	TGTGCCAGCAAGAAACTAGCGGGGACCTACGAGCAGTACTTC	CASKKLAGTYEQYF
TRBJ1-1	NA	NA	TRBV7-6	TGTGCCAGCAGCTTAGTTTCCGGGGGAACGGGGGACACTGAAGCTTTCTTT	CASSLVSGGTGDTEAFF
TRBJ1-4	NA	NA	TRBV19	TGTGCCAGTATGCCGCGGCCTAATGAAAAACTGTTTTTT	CASMPRPNEKLFF
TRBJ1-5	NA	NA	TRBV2	TGTGCCAGCAGTGAGTCCAGGCTGACCATGAGGGGGCAGCCCCAGCATTTT	CASSESRLTMRGQPQHF
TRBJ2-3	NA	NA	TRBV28	TGTGCCAGCAGTTTAATGGGGGAGGCCCCCTATAGCACAGATACGCAGTATTTT	CASSLMGEAPYSTDTQYF
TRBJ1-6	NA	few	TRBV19	TGTGCCAGTAGTATGGTGGGGGACACACCCCTCCACTTT	CASSMVGDTPLHF
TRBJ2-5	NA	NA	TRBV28	TGTGCCAGCCATCTTACACGGCTCGGGGAGACCCAGTACTTC	CASHLTRLGETQYF
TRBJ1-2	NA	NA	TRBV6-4	TGTGCCAGCAGTGACTCGAGGGAGCGCTACACCTTC	CASSDSRERYTF
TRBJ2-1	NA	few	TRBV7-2	TGTGCCAGCAGCTTAGTTTGGGGGGAACTTGCGGGTGAGCAGTTCTTC	CASSLVWGELAGEQFF
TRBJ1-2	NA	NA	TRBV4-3	TGCGCCAGCAGCCCCCGGACAGAAGCGGGGTACTATGGCTACACCTTC	CASSPRTEAGYYGYTF
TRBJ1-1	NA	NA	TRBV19	TGTGCCAGTAGCCTAGGGGGTCGTGGCACTGAAGCTTTCTTT	CASSLGGRGTEAFF
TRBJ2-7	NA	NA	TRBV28	TGTGCCAGCAGTATTTCAATCAAGCAGTACTTC	CASSISIKQYF
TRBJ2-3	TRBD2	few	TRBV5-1	TGCGCCAGCAGCAGACTAGCGGGAGCAATAGATACGCAGTATTTT	CASSRLAGAIDTQYF
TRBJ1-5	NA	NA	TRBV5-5	TGTGCCAGCAGCTGGACAGAATATAGCAATCAGCCCCAGCATTTT	CASSWTEYSNQPQHF
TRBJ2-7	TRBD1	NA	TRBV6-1	TGTGCCAGCAGTGAAACAGGGGTGAGGGTTGACGAGCAGTACTTC	CASSETGVRVDEQYF
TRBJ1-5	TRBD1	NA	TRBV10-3	TGTGCCATCAGTGATTCCGGGACAGGGAATCAGCCCCAGCATTTT	CAISDSGTGNQPQHF
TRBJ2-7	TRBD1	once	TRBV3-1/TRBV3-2	TGTGCCAGCAGCGATACAGGGGGTATCTCCTACGAGCAGTACTTC	CASSDTGGISYEQYF
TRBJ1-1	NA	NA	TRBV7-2	TGTGCCAGCAGCACGGTCGAGGCCACTGAAGCTTTCTTT	CASSTVEATEAFF
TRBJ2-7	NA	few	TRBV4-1	TGCGCCAGCAGCCAGCGGCTTGGTACAGGTGAATTTGAGGAGCAGTACTTC	CASSQRLGTGEFEEQYF
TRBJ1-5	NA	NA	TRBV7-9	TGTGCCAGCAGCTTAGATGGGAGTCAGCCCCAGCATTTT	CASSLDGSQPQHF
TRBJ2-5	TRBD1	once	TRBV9	TGTGCCAGCAGCCTAGGGACAGGGAAGGTAGAGACCCAGTACTTC	CASSLGTGKVETQYF
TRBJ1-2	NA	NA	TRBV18	TGTGCCAGCTCACGGGCCGGAGGCCACTATGGCTACACCTTC	CASSRAGGHYGYTF
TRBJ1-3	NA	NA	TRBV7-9	TGTGCCAGCAGGGGAGACGGAAACACCATATATTTT	CASRGDGNTIYF
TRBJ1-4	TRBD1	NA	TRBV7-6	TGTGCCAGCAGCTTAGCAATGGGACAGCCCAATGAAAAACTGTTTTTT	CASSLAMGQPNEKLFF
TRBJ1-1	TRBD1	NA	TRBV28	TGTGCCAGCAGTTTATTCAGGGGGGCTGAAGCTTTCTTT	CASSLFRGAEAFF
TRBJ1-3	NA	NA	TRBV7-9	TGTGCCAGCAGCTTAGGGGGAGCTGGAAACACCATATATTTT	CASSLGGAGNTIYF
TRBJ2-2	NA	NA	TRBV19	TGTGCCAGTTCGGTTGGGTCTAGCAACACCGGGGAGCTGTTTTTT	CASSVGSSNTGELFF
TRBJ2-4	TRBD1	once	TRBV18	TGTGCCAGCTCACCCAGACAGGGAAATTCCAAAAACATTCAGTACTTC	CASSPRQGNSKNIQYF
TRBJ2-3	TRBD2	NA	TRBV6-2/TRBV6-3	TGTGCCAGCAGTTACATAGCGGGAGGGGGCACAGATACGCAGTATTTT	CASSYIAGGGTDTQYF
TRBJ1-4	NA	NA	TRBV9	TGTGCCAGCAGCTCCCACAGTACAACTAATGAAAAACTGTTTTTT	CASSSHSTTNEKLFF
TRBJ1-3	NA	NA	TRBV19	TGTGCCAGTAGTAAAAGACAGAGAAACTCTGGAAACACCATATATTTT	CASSKRQRNSGNTIYF
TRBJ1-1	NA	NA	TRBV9	TGTGCCAGCAGCGTAGCCCTAAGCACTGAAGCTTTCTTT	CASSVALSTEAFF
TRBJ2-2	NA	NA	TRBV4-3	TGCGCCAGCAGCCAAAGTCGGACCGGGGAGCTGTTTTTT	CASSQSRTGELFF
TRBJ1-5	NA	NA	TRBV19	TGTGCCAGTAGTTCACAGGGACACTATCAGCCCCAGCATTTT	CASSSQGHYQPQHF
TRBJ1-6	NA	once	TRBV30	TGTGCCTGGAGTGTATTGGGCGGGGCAGATAATTCACCCCTCCACTTT	CAWSVLGGADNSPLHF
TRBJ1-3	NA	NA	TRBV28	TGTGCCAGCAGTTTGGAGGGCGCCGCGGGAAACACCATATATTTT	CASSLEGAAGNTIYF
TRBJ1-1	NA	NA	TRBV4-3	TGCGCCAGCAGCCAAGATTCCGGTAGGACTGTGAAGCTGTTCTTT	CASSQDSGRTVKLFF
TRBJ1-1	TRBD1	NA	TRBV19	TGTGCCAGTAGTCCGAGGACAGGGGAGATAATGAACACTGAAGCTTTCTTT	CASSPRTGEIMNTEAFF